This entry concerns a single T cell receptor beta chain. What it binds is not known. Hyperthyroidism was newly diagnosed in patients aged 18 to 65 (duration under 2 months). Based on clinical symptoms, serum thyroxine and TRAb, thyroid ultrasound and orbital computed tomography, diagnoses were reached. Template material for amplifying TCR beta CDR3 regions consisted of RNA transcripts. Researchers ran a first-round RT-PCR on the TCR CDR3 using the HTBI primer set. One entry per CDR3 protein, called by TCRdb with MiXCR from the multiplex PCR reads. The sample records some 400,000 distinct CDR3 sequences, approximately 12% being singletons. This entry comes from a study of T cells in Graves' hyperthyroidism and ophthalmopathy. Whole-study results and caveats: Most thyroid-expanded clonotypes above 0.001 were also found in blood. Model output signaled ophthalmopathy a median approximately 6 months ahead of onset.

The CDR3 runs to 13 residues. The J segment lost 8 bases and the V segment lost 6 bases, leaving 7 bases of the junction unmatched. Germline-derived CDR1 and CDR2 are MRHNA and SNTAGT. This TCR derives from a man under 40 with Graves' hyperthyroidism that later progressed to Graves' ophthalmopathy. The V call is TRBV6-4, the J call TRBJ2-1; TRBD2 matches at 7 bases. Material: blood. The chain's CDR3 is CASSQMGGDEQFF. The CDR3 DNA is TGTGCCAGCAGCCAGATGGGGGGGGATGAGCAGTTCTTC.